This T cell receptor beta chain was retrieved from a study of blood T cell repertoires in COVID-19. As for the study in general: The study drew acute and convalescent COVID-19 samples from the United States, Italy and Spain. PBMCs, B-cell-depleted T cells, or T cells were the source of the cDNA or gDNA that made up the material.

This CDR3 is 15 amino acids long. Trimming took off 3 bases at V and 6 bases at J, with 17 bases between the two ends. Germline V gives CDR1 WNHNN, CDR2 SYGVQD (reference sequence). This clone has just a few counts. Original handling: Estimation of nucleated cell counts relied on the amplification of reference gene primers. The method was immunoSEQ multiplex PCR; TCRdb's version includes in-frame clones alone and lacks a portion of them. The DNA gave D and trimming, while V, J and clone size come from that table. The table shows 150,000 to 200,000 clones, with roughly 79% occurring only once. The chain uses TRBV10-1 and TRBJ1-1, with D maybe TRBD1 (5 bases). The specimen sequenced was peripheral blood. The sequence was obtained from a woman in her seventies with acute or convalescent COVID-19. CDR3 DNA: TGCGCCAGCAGTGAATCTCGGGGGTCCCACGCTGAAGCTTTCTTT. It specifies CASSESRGSHAEAFF.